The 6 T cell receptor beta chains presented below share a single source sample, sequenced in a study of cytomegalovirus exposure and HLA in healthy donors (dated by TCRdb to 2016 to 2017). The library was prepared using the immunoSEQ multiplex PCR assay. For the multiplex PCR, a mixture combining 60 forward primers for TCR Vbeta segments and 13 reverse primers for TCR Jbeta segments was used. TCRdb limited this immuneACCESS table to in-frame rearrangements with V and J called. A share of clones is missing; checked studies link under half to unresolved V genes, and the rest is unexplained. This sample has around 170,000 clones in its table, and about 85% of those were observed once. The biggest ten clones account for approximately 3.8% of the sample. Material for sequencing was PBMCs. Receptors originate from a man aged 45-60 years in good health and CMV-seronegative.

The rearrangement links TRBV5-6 to TRBJ1-2, with 8 bases matching TRBD1. CDR1 SGHDT and CDR2 YYEEEE come from the germline V gene. Trimming cost V 4 bases and J 5 bases; bases outside gene matches: 7. The CDR3 runs 14 residues. Here the CDR3 reads CASSGGTGPYGYTF. The DNA of the CDR3 is TGTGCCAGCAGCGGGGGGACAGGACCTTATGGCTACACCTTC.

The gene calls are TRBV2 and TRBJ1-4; the match to TRBD1 covers 10 bases. The V segment lost 5 bases and the J segment 7 bases; nucleotides outside the gene matches: 10. Germline V gene lookup returns CDR1 SNHLY and CDR2 FYNNEI. The CDR3 extends over 16 amino acids. DNA for the CDR3: TGTGCCAGCAGTTCCGGGACAGGGGTCGGGAGTGAAAAACTGTTTTTT. The encoded protein is CASSSGTGVGSEKLFF. Variable domain in full (rest from reference TRBV2 and TRBJ1-4): EPEVTQTPSHQVTQMGQEVILRCVPISNHLYFYWYRQILGQKVEFLVSFYNNEISEKSEIFDDQFSVERPDGSNFTLKIRSTKLEDSAMYFCASSSGTGVGSEKLFFGSGTQLSVL.

The chain is built from TRBV30 and TRBJ2-7; tentative D call: TRBD2 (6 bases). CDR3 length: 14 residues. CDR1 and CDR2 from the germline V gene are GTSNPN and SVGIG (reference sequence). Trimming shortened V by 5 bases and J by 2 bases, and 16 bases separated the two germline ends. CDR3 bases: TGTGCCTGGGGTGGTGGGACTTCGGCCTACGAGCAGTACTTC. Protein sequence: CAWGGGTSAYEQYF.

The chain links TRBV11-3 to TRBJ1-5, with 9 bases that match TRBD1. The CDR3 extends over 16 amino acids. Germline CDR1 reads SGHNT; CDR2 reads YENEEA. V trimming: 0 bases; J trimming: 7 bases; junction bases outside the gene matches: 7. The DNA for the CDR3 is TGTGCCAGCAGCTTAGAATGGATGACAGGGGGACAGCCCCAGCATTTT. As protein: CASSLEWMTGGQPQHF.

This chain connects TRBV7-3 to TRBJ2-3; D is possibly TRBD1 (6 bases). Germline-derived CDR1 and CDR2 are SGHTA and FQGTGA. This CDR3 is built from 13 residues. The V gene lost 6 bases and the J gene lost 4 bases, with 11 bases spanning the gap. The chain's CDR3 is CASSSEGADTQYF. The DNA of the CDR3 is TGTGCCAGCAGTTCAGAGGGGGCAGATACGCAGTATTTT.

Note on this clone: An end of the junction does not agree with germline; a read error may underlie this. The chain is built from TRBV7-9 and TRBJ2-3; D might be TRBD2 (5 bases). Germline V lookup: CDR1 SEHNR, CDR2 FQNEAQ (reference sequence). CDR3 length: 16 residues. Here the CDR3 reads CSSSLGLEAVSDTQYF. CDR3 coding DNA: TGTTCCAGCAGCCTCGGACTGGAAGCCGTTTCAGATACGCAGTATTTT.